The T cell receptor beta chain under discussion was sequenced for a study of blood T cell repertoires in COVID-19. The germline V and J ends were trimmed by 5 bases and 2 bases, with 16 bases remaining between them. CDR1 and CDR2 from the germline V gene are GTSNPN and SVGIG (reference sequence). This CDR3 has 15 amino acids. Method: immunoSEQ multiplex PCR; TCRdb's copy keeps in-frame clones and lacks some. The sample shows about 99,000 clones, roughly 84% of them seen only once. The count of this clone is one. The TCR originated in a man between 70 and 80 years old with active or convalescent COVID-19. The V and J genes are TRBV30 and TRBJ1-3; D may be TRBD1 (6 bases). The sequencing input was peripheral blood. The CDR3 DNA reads TGTGCCTGGCGACGCAAGGGGGGGGCTGGAAACACCATATATTTT. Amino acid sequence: CAWRRKGGAGNTIYF.